The subject of this entry is one TCR beta chain. Antigen: not known. PCR amplification relied on 60 Vbeta primers (plus 13 Jbeta primers). The data were produced by immunoSEQ multiplex PCR, yet TCRdb's version contains in-frame clones alone and is incomplete. Of 130,000 or so clones in the sample, roughly 79% were seen once. V trimming: 5 bases; J trimming: 5 bases; junction bases outside the gene matches: 6. The CDR3 totals 15 residues. Germline V gene data show CDR1 as MNHNS and CDR2 as SASEGT. The data were obtained in a study of cytomegalovirus exposure and HLA in healthy donors. Study outcomes and limitations: A later analysis showed that HLA-associated TCR beta chains had undergone more clonal expansion than equally common others.

The sequence was obtained from a woman aged 40 to 50 in good health and CMV-seronegative. This chain uses TRBV6-1 with TRBJ1-5; 10 positions agree with TRBD1. The source material was PBMCs. The CDR3 DNA sequence: TGTGCCAGCAGTAAGACCGGGACAGGGGATCAGCCCCAGCATTTT. This gives the protein CASSKTGTGDQPQHF.